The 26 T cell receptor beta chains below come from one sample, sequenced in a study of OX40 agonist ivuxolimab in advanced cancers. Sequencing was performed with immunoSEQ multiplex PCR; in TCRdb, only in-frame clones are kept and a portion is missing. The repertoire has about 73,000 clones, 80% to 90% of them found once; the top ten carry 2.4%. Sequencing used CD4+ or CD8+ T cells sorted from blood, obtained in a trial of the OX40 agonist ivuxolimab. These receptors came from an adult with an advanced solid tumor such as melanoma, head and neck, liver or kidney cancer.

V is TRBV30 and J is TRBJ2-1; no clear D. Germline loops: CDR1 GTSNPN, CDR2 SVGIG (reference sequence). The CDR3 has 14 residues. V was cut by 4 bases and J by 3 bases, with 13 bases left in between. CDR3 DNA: TGTGCCTGGACACCGCTGGGAAACTACAATGAGCAGTTCTTC. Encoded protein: CAWTPLGNYNEQFF. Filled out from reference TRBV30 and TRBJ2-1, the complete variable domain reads SQTIHQWPATLVQPVGSPLSLECTVEGTSNPNLYWYRQAAGRGLQLLFYSVGIGQISSEVPQNLSASRPQDRQFILSSKKLLLSDSGFYLCAWTPLGNYNEQFFGPGTRLTVL.

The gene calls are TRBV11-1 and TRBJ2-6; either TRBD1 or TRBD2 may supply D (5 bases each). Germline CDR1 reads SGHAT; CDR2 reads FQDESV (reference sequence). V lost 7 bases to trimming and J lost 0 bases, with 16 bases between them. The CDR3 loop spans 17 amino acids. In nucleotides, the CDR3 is TGTGCCAGCACCAAGGGACGTCGGAGCTCTGGGGCCAACGTCCTGACTTTC. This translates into CASTKGRRSSGANVLTF.

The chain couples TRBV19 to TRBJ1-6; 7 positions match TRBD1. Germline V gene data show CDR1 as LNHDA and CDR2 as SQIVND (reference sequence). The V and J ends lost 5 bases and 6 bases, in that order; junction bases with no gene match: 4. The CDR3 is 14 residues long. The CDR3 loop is CASSQQGSNSPLHF. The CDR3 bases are TGTGCCAGTAGTCAACAGGGGAGTAATTCACCCCTCCACTTT.

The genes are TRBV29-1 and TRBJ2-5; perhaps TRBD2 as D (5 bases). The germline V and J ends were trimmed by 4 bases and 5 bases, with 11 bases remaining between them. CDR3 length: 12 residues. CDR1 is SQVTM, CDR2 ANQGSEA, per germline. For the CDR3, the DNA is TGCAGCGTTGCGGGGATGCTCGAGACCCAGTACTTC. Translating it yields CSVAGMLETQYF.

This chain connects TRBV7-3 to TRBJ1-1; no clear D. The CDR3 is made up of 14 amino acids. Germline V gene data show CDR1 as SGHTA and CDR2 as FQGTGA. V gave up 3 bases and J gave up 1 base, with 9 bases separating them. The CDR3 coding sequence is TGTGCCAGCAGCTTGAGGTACCCGAACACTGAAGCTTTCTTT. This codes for CASSLRYPNTEAFF.

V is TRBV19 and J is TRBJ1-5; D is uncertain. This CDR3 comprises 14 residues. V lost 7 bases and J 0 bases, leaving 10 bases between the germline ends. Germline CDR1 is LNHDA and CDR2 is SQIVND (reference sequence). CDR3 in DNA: TGTGCCAGTACCTTCAGTTATAGCAATCAGCCCCAGCATTTT. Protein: CASTFSYSNQPQHF. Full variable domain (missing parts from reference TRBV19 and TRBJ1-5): DGGITQSPKYLFRKEGQNVTLSCEQNLNHDAMYWYRQDPGQGLRLIYYSQIVNDFQKGDIAEGYSVSREKKESFPLTVTSAQKNPTAFYLCASTFSYSNQPQHFGDGTRLSIL.

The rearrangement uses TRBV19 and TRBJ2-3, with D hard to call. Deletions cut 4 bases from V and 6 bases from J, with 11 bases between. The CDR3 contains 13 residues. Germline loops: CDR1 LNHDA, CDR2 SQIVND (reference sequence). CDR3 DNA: TGTGCCAGTAGTACTGGCTTCCGGGATACGCAGTATTTT. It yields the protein CASSTGFRDTQYF.

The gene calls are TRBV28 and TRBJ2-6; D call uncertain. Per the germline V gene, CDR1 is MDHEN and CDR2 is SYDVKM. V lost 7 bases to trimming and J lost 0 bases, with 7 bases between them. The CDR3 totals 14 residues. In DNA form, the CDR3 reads TGTGCCAGCAACTTGAACTCTGGGGCCAACGTCCTGACTTTC. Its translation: CASNLNSGANVLTF.

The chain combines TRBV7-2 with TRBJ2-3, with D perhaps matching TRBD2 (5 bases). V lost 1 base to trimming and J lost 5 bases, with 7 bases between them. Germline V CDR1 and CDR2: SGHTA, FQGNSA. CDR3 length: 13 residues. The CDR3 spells CASSLDREDTQYF. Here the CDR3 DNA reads TGTGCCAGCAGCTTAGATCGGGAAGATACGCAGTATTTT.

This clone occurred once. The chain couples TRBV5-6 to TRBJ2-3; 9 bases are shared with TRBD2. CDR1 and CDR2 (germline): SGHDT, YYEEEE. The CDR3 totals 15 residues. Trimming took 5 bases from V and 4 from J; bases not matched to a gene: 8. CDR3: CASRPKLAGPDTQYF. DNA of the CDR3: TGTGCCAGCAGGCCTAAACTAGCGGGTCCAGATACGCAGTATTTT.

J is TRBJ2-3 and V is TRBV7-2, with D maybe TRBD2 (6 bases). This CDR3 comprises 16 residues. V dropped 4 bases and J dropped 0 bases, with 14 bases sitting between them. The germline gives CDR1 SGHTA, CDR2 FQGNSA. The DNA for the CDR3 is TGTGCCAGCAGCTCCCCTCCGGGACTCAGCACAGATACGCAGTATTTT. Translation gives CASSSPPGLSTDTQYF.

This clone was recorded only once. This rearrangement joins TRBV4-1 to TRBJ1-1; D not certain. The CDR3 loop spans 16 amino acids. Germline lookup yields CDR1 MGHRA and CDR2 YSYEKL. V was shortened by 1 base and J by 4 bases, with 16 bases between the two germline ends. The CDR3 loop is CASSQVSEFGRTEAFF. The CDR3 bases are TGCGCCAGCAGCCAAGTTTCTGAGTTCGGGCGCACTGAAGCTTTCTTT.

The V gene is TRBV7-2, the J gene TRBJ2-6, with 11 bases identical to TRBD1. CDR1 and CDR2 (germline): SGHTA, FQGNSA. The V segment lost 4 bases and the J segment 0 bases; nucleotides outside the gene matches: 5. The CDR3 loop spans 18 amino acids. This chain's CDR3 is CASSSRDRGASGANVLTF. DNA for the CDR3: TGTGCCAGCAGCTCTCGGGACAGGGGGGCCTCTGGGGCCAACGTCCTGACTTTC.

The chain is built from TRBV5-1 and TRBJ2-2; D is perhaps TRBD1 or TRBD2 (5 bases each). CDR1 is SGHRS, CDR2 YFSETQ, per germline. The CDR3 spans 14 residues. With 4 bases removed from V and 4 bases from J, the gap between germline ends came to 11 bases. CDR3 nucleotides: TGCGCCAGCAGCCTCGGGACCTCCACCGGGGAGCTGTTTTTT. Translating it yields CASSLGTSTGELFF.

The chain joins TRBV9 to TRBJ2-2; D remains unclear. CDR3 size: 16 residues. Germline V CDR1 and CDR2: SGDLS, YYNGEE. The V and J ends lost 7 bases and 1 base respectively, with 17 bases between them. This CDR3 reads CASQIGSSLNTGELFF. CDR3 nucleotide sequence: TGTGCCAGCCAGATTGGTAGCTCCCTGAACACCGGGGAGCTGTTTTTT.

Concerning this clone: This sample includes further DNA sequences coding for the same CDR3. CDR3: CSATQGDEQYF. CDR3 in DNA: TGCAGTGCTACTCAGGGGGACGAGCAGTACTTC. This sequence joins TRBV20-1 and TRBJ2-7, with 7 bases fitting TRBD1. The ends lost 4 bases at V and 5 bases at J; junction bases unmatched: 2. This CDR3 contains 11 residues. Germline-derived CDR1 and CDR2 are DFQATT and SNEGSKA (reference sequence).

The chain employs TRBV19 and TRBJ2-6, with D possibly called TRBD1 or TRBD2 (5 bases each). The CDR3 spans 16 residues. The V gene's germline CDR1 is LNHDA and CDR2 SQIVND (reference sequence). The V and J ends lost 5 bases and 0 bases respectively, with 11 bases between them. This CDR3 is CASSWDVGSGANVLTF. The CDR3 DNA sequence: TGTGCCAGTAGTTGGGACGTGGGCTCTGGGGCCAACGTCCTGACTTTC. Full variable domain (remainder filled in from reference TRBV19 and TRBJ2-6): DGGITQSPKYLFRKEGQNVTLSCEQNLNHDAMYWYRQDPGQGLRLIYYSQIVNDFQKGDIAEGYSVSREKKESFPLTVTSAQKNPTAFYLCASSWDVGSGANVLTFGAGSRLTVL.

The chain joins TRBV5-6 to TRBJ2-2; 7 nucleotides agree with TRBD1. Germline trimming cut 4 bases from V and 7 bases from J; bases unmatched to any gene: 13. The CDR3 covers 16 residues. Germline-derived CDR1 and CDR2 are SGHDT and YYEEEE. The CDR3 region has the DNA TGTGCCAGCAGCCCGGGATCGACAGGGCGGGTCGGGGAGCTGTTTTTT. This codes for CASSPGSTGRVGELFF.

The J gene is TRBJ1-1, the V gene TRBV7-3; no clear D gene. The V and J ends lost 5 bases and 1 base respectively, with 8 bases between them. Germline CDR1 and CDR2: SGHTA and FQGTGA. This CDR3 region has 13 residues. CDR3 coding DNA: TGTGCCAGCAGCGCACAGAGGAACACTGAAGCTTTCTTT. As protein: CASSAQRNTEAFF.

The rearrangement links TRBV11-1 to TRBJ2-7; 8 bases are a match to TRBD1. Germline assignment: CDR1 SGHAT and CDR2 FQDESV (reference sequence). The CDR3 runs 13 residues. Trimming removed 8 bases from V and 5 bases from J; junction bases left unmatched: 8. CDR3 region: CASALTGVHEQYF. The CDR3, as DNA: TGTGCCAGCGCCCTGACAGGGGTTCACGAGCAGTACTTC.

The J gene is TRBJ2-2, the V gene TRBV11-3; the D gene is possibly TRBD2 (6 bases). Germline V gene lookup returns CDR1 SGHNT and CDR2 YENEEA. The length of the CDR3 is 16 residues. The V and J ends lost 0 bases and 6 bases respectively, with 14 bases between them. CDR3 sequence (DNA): TGTGCCAGCAGCTTAGAGGCAGGGAGGAGGGCCGGGGAGCTGTTTTTT. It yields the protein CASSLEAGRRAGELFF.

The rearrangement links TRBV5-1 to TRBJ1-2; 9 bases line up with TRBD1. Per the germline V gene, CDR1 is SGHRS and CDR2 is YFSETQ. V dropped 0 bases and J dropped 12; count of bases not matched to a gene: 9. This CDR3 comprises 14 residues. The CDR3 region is CASSLEGDRVANTF. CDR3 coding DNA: TGCGCCAGCAGCTTGGAGGGGGACAGGGTGGCGAACACCTTC.

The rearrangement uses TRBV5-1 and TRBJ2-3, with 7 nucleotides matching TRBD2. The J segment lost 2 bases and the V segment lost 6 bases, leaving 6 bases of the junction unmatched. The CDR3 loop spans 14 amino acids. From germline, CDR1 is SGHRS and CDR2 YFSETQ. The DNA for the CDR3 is TGCGCCAGCACGGGGGGAGGGCCCACAGATACGCAGTATTTT. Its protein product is CASTGGGPTDTQYF. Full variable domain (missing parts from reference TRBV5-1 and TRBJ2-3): KAGVTQTPRYLIKTRGQQVTLSCSPISGHRSVSWYQQTPGQGLQFLFEYFSETQRNKGNFPGRFSGRQFSNSRSEMNVSTLELGDSALYLCASTGGGPTDTQYFGPGTRLTVL.

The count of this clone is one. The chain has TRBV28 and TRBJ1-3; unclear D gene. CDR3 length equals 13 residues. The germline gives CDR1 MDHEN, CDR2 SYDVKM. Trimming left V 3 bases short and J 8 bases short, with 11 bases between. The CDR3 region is CASSFRLSDTIYF. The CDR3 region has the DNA TGTGCCAGCAGTTTCAGGCTTAGTGACACCATATATTTT.

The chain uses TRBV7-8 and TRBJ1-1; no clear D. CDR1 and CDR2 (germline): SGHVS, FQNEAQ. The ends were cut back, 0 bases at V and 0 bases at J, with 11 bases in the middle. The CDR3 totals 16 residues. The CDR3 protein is CASSLALGTMNTEAFF. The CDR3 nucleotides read TGTGCCAGCAGCTTAGCACTTGGTACAATGAACACTGAAGCTTTCTTT.

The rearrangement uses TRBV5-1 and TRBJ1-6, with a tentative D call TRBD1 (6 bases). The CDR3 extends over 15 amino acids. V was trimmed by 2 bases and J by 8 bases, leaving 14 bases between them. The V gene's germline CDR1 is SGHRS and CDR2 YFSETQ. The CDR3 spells CASSFNYRVDSPLHF. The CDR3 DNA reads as TGCGCCAGCAGCTTTAATTACAGGGTTGATTCACCCCTCCACTTT.